Below, 2 T cell receptor beta chains from the same sample are listed, as sequenced in a study of blood T cells in healthy people across ages. With a J-beta primer mix and a sample-barcoded 5' primer, a second PCR ran about 7 to 12 cycles. TCRdb reanalysed the 5' RACE reads using MiXCR and keeps one entry per CDR3 protein. This table has about 1.7 million distinct CDR3 sequences, under 30% appearing once. Material: blood. The receptors derive from a woman aged 25 to 45 in good health.

There are a few counts of this clonotype. The V and J genes are TRBV12-3 or TRBV12-4 and TRBJ2-1, with 9 bases matching TRBD2. V lost 3 bases, J lost 4 bases, and 13 bases stayed unmatched. This CDR3 contains 18 residues. CDR3 in amino acids: CASSFHRREGLRYNEQFF. The CDR3 bases are TGTGCCAGCAGTTTTCATCGGCGGGAGGGCCTTCGTTACAATGAGCAGTTCTTC.

The V and J genes are TRBV6-5 and TRBJ1-3, with a tentative D call TRBD1 (6 bases). The CDR3 has 17 amino acids. V lost 0 bases and J 0 bases, leaving 12 bases between the germline ends. Germline CDR1 is MNHEY and CDR2 is SVGAGI. CDR3 amino acids: CASSYSTGHTSGNTIYF. DNA for the CDR3: TGTGCCAGCAGTTACTCGACGGGACACACCTCTGGAAACACCATATATTTT.